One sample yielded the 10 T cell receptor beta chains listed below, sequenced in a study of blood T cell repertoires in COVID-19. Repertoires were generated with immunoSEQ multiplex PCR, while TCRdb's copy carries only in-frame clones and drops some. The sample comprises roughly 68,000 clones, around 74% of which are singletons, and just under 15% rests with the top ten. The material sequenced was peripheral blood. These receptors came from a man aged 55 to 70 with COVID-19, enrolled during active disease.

The CDR3 nucleotides are TGTGCCAGTAGTATAGGGACAGGCGGTATTGTAGCGCAGTATTTT. Protein sequence: CASSIGTGGIVAQYF. This rearrangement joins TRBV19 to TRBJ2-3, with 7 bases fitting TRBD1. The CDR3 has 15 residues. V dropped 1 base and J dropped 10; count of bases not matched to a gene: 11. CDR1 and CDR2 from the germline V gene are LNHDA and SQIVND (reference sequence).

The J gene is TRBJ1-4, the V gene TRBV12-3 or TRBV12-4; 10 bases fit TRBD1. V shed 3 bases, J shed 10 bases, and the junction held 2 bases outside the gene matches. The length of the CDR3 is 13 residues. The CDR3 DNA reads TGTGCCAGCAGTTTTGGGGACAGGGGAAAACTGTTTTTT. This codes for CASSFGDRGKLFF.

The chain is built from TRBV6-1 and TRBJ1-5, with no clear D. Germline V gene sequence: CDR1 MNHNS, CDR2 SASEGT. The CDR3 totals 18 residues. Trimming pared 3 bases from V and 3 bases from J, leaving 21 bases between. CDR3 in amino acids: CASSEAPDYLRNNQPQHF. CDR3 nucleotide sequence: TGTGCCAGCAGTGAGGCCCCGGACTATCTTAGGAACAATCAGCCCCAGCATTTT.

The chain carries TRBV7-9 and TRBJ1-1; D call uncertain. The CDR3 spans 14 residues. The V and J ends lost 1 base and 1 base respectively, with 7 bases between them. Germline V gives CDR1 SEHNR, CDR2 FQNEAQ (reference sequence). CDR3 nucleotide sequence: TGTGCCAGCAGCTTAGTACTGAAGAACACTGAAGCTTTCTTT. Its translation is CASSLVLKNTEAFF.

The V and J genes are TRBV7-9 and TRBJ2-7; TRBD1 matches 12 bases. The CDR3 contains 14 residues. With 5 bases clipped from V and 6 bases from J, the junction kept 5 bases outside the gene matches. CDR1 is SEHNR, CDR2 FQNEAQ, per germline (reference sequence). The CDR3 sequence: CASSGGDRGREQYF. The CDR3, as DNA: TGTGCCAGCAGCGGAGGGGACAGGGGGCGCGAGCAGTACTTC.

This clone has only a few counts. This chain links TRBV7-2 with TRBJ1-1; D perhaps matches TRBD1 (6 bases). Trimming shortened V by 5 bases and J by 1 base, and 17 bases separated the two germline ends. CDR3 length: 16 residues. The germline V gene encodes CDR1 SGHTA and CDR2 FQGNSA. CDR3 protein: CASSHPGGRGNTEAFF. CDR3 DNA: TGTGCCAGCAGCCACCCGGGGGGGCGCGGGAACACTGAAGCTTTCTTT.

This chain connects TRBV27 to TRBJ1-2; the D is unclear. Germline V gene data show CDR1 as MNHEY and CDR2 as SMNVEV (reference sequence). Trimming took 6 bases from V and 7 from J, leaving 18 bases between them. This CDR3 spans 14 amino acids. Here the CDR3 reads CASRPPLGGSGYTF. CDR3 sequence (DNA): TGTGCCAGCAGGCCTCCCCTCGGAGGGTCTGGCTACACCTTC.

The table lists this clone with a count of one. CDR3 amino acids: CASSESRRGGQPQHF. In DNA, the CDR3 is TGCGCCAGCAGTGAGTCGCGGAGGGGCGGACAGCCCCAGCATTTT. V usage is TRBV10-2 and J usage is TRBJ1-5; possibly TRBD1 for D (5 bases). Germline CDR1 and CDR2: WSHSY and SAAADI. V lost 0 bases, J lost 7 bases, and 13 bases lay in between. CDR3 length equals 15 residues.

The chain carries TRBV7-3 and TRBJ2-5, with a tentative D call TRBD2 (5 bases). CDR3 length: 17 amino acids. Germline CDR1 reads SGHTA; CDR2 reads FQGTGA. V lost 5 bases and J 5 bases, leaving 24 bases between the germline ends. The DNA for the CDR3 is TGTGCCAGCAGCAATACACAACGGGGTGATCCCCGGGAGACCCAGTACTTC. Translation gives CASSNTQRGDPRETQYF.

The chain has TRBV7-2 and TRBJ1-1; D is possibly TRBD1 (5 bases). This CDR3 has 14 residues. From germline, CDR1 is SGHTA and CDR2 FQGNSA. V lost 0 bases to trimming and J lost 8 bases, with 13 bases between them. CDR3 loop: CASSLAPGEWEAFF. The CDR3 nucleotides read TGTGCCAGCAGCTTAGCGCCGGGGGAGTGGGAAGCTTTCTTT.